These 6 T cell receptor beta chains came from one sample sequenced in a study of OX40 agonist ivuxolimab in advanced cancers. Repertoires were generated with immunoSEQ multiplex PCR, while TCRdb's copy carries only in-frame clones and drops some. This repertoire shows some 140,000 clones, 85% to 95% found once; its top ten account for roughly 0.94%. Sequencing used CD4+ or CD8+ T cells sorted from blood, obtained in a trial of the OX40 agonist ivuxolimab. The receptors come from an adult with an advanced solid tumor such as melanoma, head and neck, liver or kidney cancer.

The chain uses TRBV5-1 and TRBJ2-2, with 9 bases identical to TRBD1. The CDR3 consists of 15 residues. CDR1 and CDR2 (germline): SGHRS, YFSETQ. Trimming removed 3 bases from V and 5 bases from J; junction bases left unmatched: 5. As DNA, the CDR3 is TGCGCCAGCAGCTCCTGGACAGGGGTGACCGGGGAGCTGTTTTTT. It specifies CASSSWTGVTGELFF.

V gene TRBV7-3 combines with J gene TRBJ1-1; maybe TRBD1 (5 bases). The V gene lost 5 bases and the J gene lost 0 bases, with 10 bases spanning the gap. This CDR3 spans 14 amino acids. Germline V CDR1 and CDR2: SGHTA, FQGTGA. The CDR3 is CASSPGTVNTEAFF. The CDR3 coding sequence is TGTGCCAGCAGCCCCGGGACGGTGAACACTGAAGCTTTCTTT.

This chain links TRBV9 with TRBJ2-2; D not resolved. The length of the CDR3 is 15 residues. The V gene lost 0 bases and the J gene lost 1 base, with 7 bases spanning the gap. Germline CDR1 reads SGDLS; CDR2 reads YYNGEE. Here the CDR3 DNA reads TGTGCCAGCAGCGTAGCAGGACGGAACACCGGGGAGCTGTTTTTT. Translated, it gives CASSVAGRNTGELFF.

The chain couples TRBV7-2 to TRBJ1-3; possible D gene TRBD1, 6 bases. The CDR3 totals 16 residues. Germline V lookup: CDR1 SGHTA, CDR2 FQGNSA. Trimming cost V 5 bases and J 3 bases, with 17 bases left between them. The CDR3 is CASSPRGGAGGNTIYF. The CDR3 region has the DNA TGTGCCAGCAGCCCCCGGGGGGGGGCGGGTGGAAACACCATATATTTT.

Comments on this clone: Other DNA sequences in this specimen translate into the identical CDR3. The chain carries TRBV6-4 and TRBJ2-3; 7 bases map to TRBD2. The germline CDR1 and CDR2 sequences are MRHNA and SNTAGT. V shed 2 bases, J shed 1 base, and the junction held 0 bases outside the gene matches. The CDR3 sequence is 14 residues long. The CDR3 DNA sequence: TGTGCCAGCAGTGACCGGGGGGGCACAGATACGCAGTATTTT. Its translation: CASSDRGGTDTQYF.

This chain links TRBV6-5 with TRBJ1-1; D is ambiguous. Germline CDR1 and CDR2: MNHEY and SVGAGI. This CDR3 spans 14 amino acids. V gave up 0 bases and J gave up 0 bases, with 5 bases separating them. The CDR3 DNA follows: TGTGCCAGCAGTTACTCGGCCTTGAACACTGAAGCTTTCTTT. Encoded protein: CASSYSALNTEAFF.